One and the same sample provided the 20 T cell receptor beta chains below, sequenced in a study of regulatory T cells in long-lasting Graves disease. Arm-PCR of CDR3 regions and iRepertoire HTBI primers were the basis on which TCR beta libraries were built. TCRdb reanalysed the multiplex PCR reads using MiXCR and keeps one entry per CDR3 protein. Of hundreds of thousands of distinct CDR3 sequences in the sample, 16% are singletons; the top ten hold approximately 12%. Time point: newly diagnosed GD, antithyroid drugs for less than 3 months. Construction of the TCR library relied on RNA isolated from PBMCs. The sample also formed part of further work on T cells in Graves' hyperthyroidism and ophthalmopathy.

The sequencing here drew on peripheral blood mononuclear cells (PBMCs), taken at new diagnosis, from a patient treated with antithyroid drugs. The receptor set was obtained from a woman aged 25 to 39 with Graves disease.

The chain recombines TRBV30 with TRBJ2-3, with a tentative D call TRBD2 (5 bases). CDR1 and CDR2 from the germline V gene are GTSNPN and SVGIG (reference sequence). Trimming stripped 1 base from V and 3 bases from J, with 11 bases between. The CDR3 extends over 14 amino acids. The DNA of the CDR3 is TGTGCCTGGAGTGGGGTCGGGATGACAGATACGCAGTATTTT. Translation gives CAWSGVGMTDTQYF.

This clonotype was observed at least ten times. The rearrangement links TRBV13 to TRBJ1-1; 9 nucleotides agree with TRBD1. The CDR3 spans 12 residues. V was clipped by 5 bases and J by 7 bases; unmatched bases: 2. Germline V gene lookup returns CDR1 PRHDT and CDR2 FYEKMQ (reference sequence). The CDR3 spells CASSQGQGEAFF. CDR3 in DNA: TGTGCCAGCAGCCAGGGACAGGGTGAAGCTTTCTTT.

The table lists this clonotype with many counts. The genes are TRBV24-1 and TRBJ2-1, with D maybe TRBD2 (5 bases). The CDR3 spans 17 residues. V was shortened by 3 bases and J by 1 base, with 15 bases between the two germline ends. From germline, CDR1 is KGHDR and CDR2 SFDVKD. The CDR3 reads CATSDGVPGWSYNEQFF. The DNA of the CDR3 is TGTGCCACCAGTGATGGGGTCCCGGGATGGTCCTACAATGAGCAGTTCTTC.

This clonotype has ten or more counts. The J gene is TRBJ2-3, the V gene TRBV27; maybe TRBD2 (5 bases). This CDR3 is 16 amino acids long. Per the germline V gene, CDR1 is MNHEY and CDR2 is SMNVEV (reference sequence). The ends were cut back, 8 bases at V and 4 bases at J, with 22 bases in the middle. This CDR3 reads CASQLTRRKVADTQYF. DNA of the CDR3: TGTGCCAGCCAATTGACTCGGAGGAAGGTGGCAGATACGCAGTATTTT.

This clonotype was detected many times. The V and J genes are TRBV3-1 and TRBJ1-1; TRBD1 matches at 7 bases. Germline CDR1 reads LGHDT; CDR2 reads YNNKEL (reference sequence). The CDR3 contains 15 residues. V shed 0 bases and J 3 bases; nucleotides not matched to a gene: 4. CDR3 coding DNA: TGTGCCAGCAGCCAAGATATCCAGGGGGACACTGAAGCTTTCTTT. Its protein is CASSQDIQGDTEAFF.

The rearrangement joins TRBV7-9 to TRBJ1-5, with D maybe TRBD1 (5 bases). Germline CDR1 and CDR2: SEHNR and FQNEAQ (reference sequence). The CDR3 spans 14 residues. V lost 1 base to trimming and J lost 3 bases, with 7 bases between them. The DNA for the CDR3 is TGTGCCAGCAGCTTAGAGGGGAACAATCAGCCCCAGCATTTT. This codes for CASSLEGNNQPQHF. The entire variable domain, with the rest obtained from reference TRBV7-9 and TRBJ1-5, is as follows: DTGVSQNPRHKITKRGQNVTFRCDPISEHNRLYWYRQTLGQGPEFLTYFQNEAQLEKSRLLSDRFSAERPKGSFSTLEIQRTEQGDSAMYLCASSLEGNNQPQHFGDGTRLSIL.

This clonotype has a count of ten or more. This chain joins TRBV28 and TRBJ2-7; 9 bases agree with TRBD2. Germline CDR1 and CDR2: MDHEN and SYDVKM. J gave up 2 bases and V 1 base, and 9 bases lay outside the gene matches. The CDR3 is made up of 17 amino acids. The CDR3 region is CASSLSGSGSPTYEQYF. The CDR3 DNA follows: TGTGCCAGCAGTTTATCGGGTAGCGGGAGCCCCACCTACGAGCAGTACTTC. The full variable domain, in which reference TRBV28 and TRBJ2-7 provide the parts outside the CDR3, is DVKVTQSSRYLVKRTGEKVFLECVQDMDHENMFWYRQDPGLGLRLIYFSYDVKMKEKGDIPEGYSVSREKKERFSLILESASTNQTSMYLCASSLSGSGSPTYEQYFGPGTRLTVT.

This clonotype was seen many times. This rearrangement joins TRBV3-1 to TRBJ2-1; 13 bases align to TRBD2. Trimming removed 4 bases from V and 8 bases from J; junction bases left unmatched: 2. Germline V gives CDR1 LGHDT, CDR2 YNNKEL (reference sequence). The length of the CDR3 is 14 residues. In DNA, the CDR3 is TGTGCCAGCAGCCGGACTAGCGGGAGCCATGAGCAGTTCTTC. Protein product: CASSRTSGSHEQFF.

This clonotype was detected many times. The germline gene is not matched at one end of the junction; a read error may be the cause. The rearrangement links TRBV28 to TRBJ1-2, with TRBD1 identical over 7 bases. The CDR3 is made up of 12 amino acids. Looked up from germline, CDR1 is MDHEN and CDR2 is SYDVKM. In DNA, the CDR3 is TGTGCCAGCAGTTTGACAGGGTCCTCGGGAAGTTTC. Residues: CASSLTGSSGSF.

There are a few counts of this clonotype. V and J are TRBV7-9 and TRBJ1-1, with TRBD1 as a possible D gene (5 bases). This CDR3 region has 16 residues. Germline V gives CDR1 SEHNR, CDR2 FQNEAQ (reference sequence). V was cut by 11 bases and J by 3 bases, with 25 bases left in between. CDR3 bases: TGTGCCGGGGCCCCCCCCCAAAGTATCCGCTACACTGAAGCTTTCTTT. Translating gives CAGAPPQSIRYTEAFF. Full variable domain (missing parts from reference TRBV7-9 and TRBJ1-1): DTGVSQNPRHKITKRGQNVTFRCDPISEHNRLYWYRQTLGQGPEFLTYFQNEAQLEKSRLLSDRFSAERPKGSFSTLEIQRTEQGDSAMYLCAGAPPQSIRYTEAFFGQGTRLTVV.

This clonotype was counted ten times or more. The rearrangement links TRBV10-3 to TRBJ2-1; the match to TRBD2 covers 15 bases. The CDR3 has 20 amino acids. Unmatched junction bases numbered 15, after V lost 7 bases and J lost 2 bases. CDR1 is ENHRY and CDR2 is SYGVKD in the germline V gene. CDR3 DNA sequence: TGTGCCATCAATCGTTCGCCGGGACTAGCGGGAGGAAGGACCTACAATGAGCAGTTCTTC. It codes for CAINRSPGLAGGRTYNEQFF.

This sequence joins TRBV6-1 and TRBJ1-5; TRBD1 might be the D (6 bases). The CDR3 length is 14 residues. Germline CDR1 MNHNS, CDR2 SASEGT. With 2 bases removed from V and 4 bases from J, the gap between germline ends came to 9 bases. The CDR3 sequence: CASSESTGNQPQHF. The CDR3 bases are TGTGCCAGCAGTGAATCGACAGGAAATCAGCCCCAGCATTTT.

This clonotype has a count of ten or more. The rearrangement uses TRBV14 and TRBJ2-1; perhaps TRBD2 as D (5 bases). Germline CDR1 and CDR2: SGHDN and FVKESK. The CDR3 has 15 amino acids. Trimming removed 1 base at V and 11 bases at J, with 18 bases between. The DNA of the CDR3 is TGTGCCAGCAGCCAAGTTCCGCGGACTGTAAAGCAGCAGTTCTTC. Translated, it gives CASSQVPRTVKQQFF. Full variable domain (remainder filled in from reference TRBV14 and TRBJ2-1): EAGVTQFPSHSVIEKGQTVTLRCDPISGHDNLYWYRRVMGKEIKFLLHFVKESKQDESGMPNNRFLAERTGGTYSTLKVQPAELEDSGVYFCASSQVPRTVKQQFFGPGTRLTVL.

This clonotype appeared many times. The V gene is TRBV9, the J gene TRBJ2-3, with TRBD2 matching over 7 bases. Trimming cost V 4 bases and J 5 bases; bases outside gene matches: 7. This CDR3 is 14 amino acids long. Germline loops: CDR1 SGDLS, CDR2 YYNGEE. This chain's CDR3 is CASSTGLVGDTQYF. CDR3 nucleotides: TGTGCCAGCAGCACCGGACTAGTTGGAGATACGCAGTATTTT.

On this clonotype itself: A much larger clone lies a single base off, so this may be a read error. The rearrangement joins TRBV6-1 to TRBJ2-5; the D gene is possibly TRBD2 (6 bases). V was pared by 6 bases and J by 7 bases, with 21 bases between. Germline assignment: CDR1 MNHNS and CDR2 SASEGT. CDR3 length: 15 residues. CDR3 sequence reads: CASSVEGGLEGTQYF. The CDR3, as DNA: TGTGCCAGCAGCGTGGAGGGTGGGCTCGAGGGGACCCAGTACTTC.

The V and J genes are TRBV30 and TRBJ1-5; tentatively, D is TRBD1 (5 bases). Germline loops: CDR1 GTSNPN, CDR2 SVGIG (reference sequence). V was clipped by 4 bases and J by 7 bases, with 14 bases between them. The CDR3 is 13 residues long. The CDR3 sequence is CAWNKGANQPQHF. CDR3 DNA sequence: TGTGCCTGGAACAAAGGGGCCAACCAGCCCCAGCATTTT.

Note on this clonotype: A much larger clone lies a single base off, so this may be a read error. J is TRBJ2-1 and V is TRBV2, with D possibly called TRBD1 or TRBD2 (5 bases each). V was clipped by 4 bases and J by 10 bases, with 17 bases between them. Germline V gene sequence: CDR1 SNHLY, CDR2 FYNNEI. This CDR3 has 14 residues. The DNA of the CDR3 is TGTGCCAGCAGTGTTGAGGGGTTAAGGGACGAGCAGTTCTTC. This gives the protein CASSVEGLRDEQFF.

This clonotype occurred many times. The V call is TRBV6-5, the J call TRBJ2-5, with unresolved D. CDR1 and CDR2 (germline): MNHEY, SVGAGI. The CDR3 has 12 residues. V dropped 4 bases and J dropped 5 bases, with 8 bases sitting between them. CDR3 in DNA: TGTGCCAGCAGTTCCGAGACGGAGACCCAGTACTTC. Its protein is CASSSETETQYF.

Turning to this clonotype: Given a much more abundant clone one base away, this may be a read error. The CDR3 end shows no conserved phenylalanine or tryptophan, and so a read error is likely. The gene calls are TRBV2 and TRBJ1-1; 8 bases map to TRBD1. With 6 bases clipped from V and 1 base from J, the junction kept 4 bases outside the gene matches. The length of the CDR3 is 14 residues. The germline V gene encodes CDR1 SNHLY and CDR2 FYNNEI. CDR3 protein: CASSPGQGNTEAFL. In DNA form, the CDR3 reads TGTGCCAGCAGCCCAGGACAGGGGAACACTGAAGCTTTCCTT.

This clonotype was counted ten times or more. This chain links TRBV5-1 with TRBJ2-5, with D hard to call. Trimming stripped 7 bases from V and 3 bases from J, with 7 bases between. Germline CDR1 is SGHRS and CDR2 is YFSETQ. This CDR3 is built from 11 residues. DNA of the CDR3: TGCGCCAGCCTATCAGAAGAGACCCAGTACTTC. Residues: CASLSEETQYF.